This TCR beta chain is drawn from a study of blood T cell repertoires in COVID-19 (dated by TCRdb to about 2020). Regarding the research as a whole: Samples covering the acute and convalescent phases of COVID-19 were provided by collaborators in the United States, Italy and Spain. The prospective study material was composed of cDNA or gDNA derived from T cells, B-cell-depleted T cells, or PBMCs. Where available, HLA class I and class II types were obtained from metadata supplied by the sample provider rather than from assay-based typing. The samples were drawn from the first 160 participants of the ongoing ImmuneRACE study and from roughly 1,300 subjects provided by 6 global collaborators. The repertoires were released in a freely available public database meant as a resource for research on the immune response to SARS-CoV-2. Deeply sampled blood TCRbeta repertoires from subjects exposed to, actively infected with, or recovered from COVID-19 were included in the dataset. The sample metadata nearly always contained a de-identified subject ID, COVID-19 status, age in years and sex. What the work shows at the level of the full study, not this receptor alone: Clinical and demographic metadata were provided uncurated, with the amount varying by source and participant.

Comments on this clone: It has no known antigen specificity. No base qualities exist here, and no much larger clone lies one base off it.

Enrolling through a virtual design, the prospective study's participants ranged in age from roughly 18 to 95 years and lived across approximately 25 United States geographic areas. Cohort assignment in the prospective study relied on participant-reported clinical history from a screening survey and a study questionnaire. Recovered participants in ImmuneRACE Cohort 3 were defined as having two consecutive negative NP/OP PCR tests, clearance from a healthcare professional, or resolution of symptoms. Mobile phlebotomists in the prospective study collected whole blood, serum and a nasopharyngeal or oropharyngeal swab from every participant. Participants in the prospective study had the option to provide additional blood draws and questionnaires over a roughly 2-month period. Before DNA extraction, prospective study blood samples were shipped either frozen or at room temperature. Based on the germline V gene, the CDR1 and CDR2 sequences are SGHNT and YENEEA. The junction shows trimming of 1 base on V and 9 bases on J, plus 19 bases between the germline ends. The CDR3, from cysteine to phenylalanine, totals 16 residues. Left in the record is the CDR3 DNA by itself, 48 bases read in frame from the first base.

TCRbeta CDR3 regions were amplified from genomic DNA using the immunoSEQ Assay, a bias-controlled multiplex PCR. For the original study's pipeline: Within the assay, amplification of reference gene primers was used to estimate how many nucleated cells each sample contained. Sequence reads were collapsed and filtered to measure the absolute abundance of every unique TCRbeta CDR3 rearrangement. For each sample, productive Simpson clonality was calculated by taking the square root of Simpson's diversity index across productive rearrangements. TCRdb carries this immuneACCESS record with in-frame sequences only. Its versions omit some clonotypes, under half of them owing to an unresolved V gene in the studies checked, with the rest unexplained. V, J and clone size reflect that table, while D and trimming were determined from the DNA. This sample is represented by 160,000 or so clones; 88% of them were singletons. Less than 8% of the sample rests with the top ten.

Recombination connected TRBV11-3 to TRBJ2-1; TRBD1 is a weak D gene call, 6 bases matching. Sequenced material: PBMCs or T cells enriched from blood (not recorded which). The sequence was collected from a woman aged 45-59 years who had recovered from COVID-19. The CDR3: CASSLVPRYRVGEQFF. The DNA sequence reads TGTGCCAGCAGCTTAGTCCCCAGGTACAGGGTGGGTGAGCAGTTCTTC.